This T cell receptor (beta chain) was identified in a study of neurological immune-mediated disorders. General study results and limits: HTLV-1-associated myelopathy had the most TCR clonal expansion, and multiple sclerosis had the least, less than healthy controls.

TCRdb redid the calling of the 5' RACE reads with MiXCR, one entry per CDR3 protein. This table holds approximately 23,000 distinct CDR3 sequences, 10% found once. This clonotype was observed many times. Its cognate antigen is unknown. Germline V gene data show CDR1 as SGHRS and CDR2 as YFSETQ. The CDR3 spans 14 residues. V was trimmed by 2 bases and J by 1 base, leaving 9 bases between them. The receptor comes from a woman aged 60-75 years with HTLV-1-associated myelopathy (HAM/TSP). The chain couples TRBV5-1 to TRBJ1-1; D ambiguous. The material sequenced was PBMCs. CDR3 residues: CASSFLSPNTEAFF. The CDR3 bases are TGCGCCAGCAGCTTCCTGAGTCCGAACACTGAAGCTTTCTTT.